This T cell receptor (beta chain) is from a study of blood T cell repertoires in COVID-19. About the research overall: COVID-19 samples collected from the United States, Italy and Spain covered acute and convalescent phases. From T cells, B-cell-depleted T cells, or PBMCs came the material, which was cDNA or gDNA.

How the authors handled the data: The assay estimated nucleated cells by amplifying reference gene primers. Sequencing used immunoSEQ multiplex PCR; TCRdb keeps in-frame clones, though not all of them. V and J calls and clone size are given by that table; D and trimming were obtained from the DNA. The sample gives 230,000 or so clones, approximately 89% of which show up once; approximately 4.6% is in the top ten. Specimen: peripheral blood. The clonotype comes from a middle-aged woman who had recovered from COVID-19.

CDR3 DNA: TGTGCTAGTGGTTTGGTACTGGGAGGGATGGATACGCAGTATTTT. It codes for CASGLVLGGMDTQYF. The chain uses TRBV12-5 and TRBJ2-3; 7 bases map to TRBD2. Germline V gene sequence: CDR1 LGHNT, CDR2 FRNRAP. J gave up 6 bases and V 0 bases, and 6 bases lay outside the gene matches. The CDR3 is 15 residues long.